The 9 T cell receptor beta chains given below trace back to one sample, sequenced in a study of cytomegalovirus exposure and HLA in healthy donors. With 60 Vbeta and 13 Jbeta primers, the PCR was carried out. Some clones are missing from TCRdb's copy, which holds only in-frame ones; the method was immunoSEQ multiplex PCR. Its table records about 130,000 clones. Sequenced: PBMCs. The origin of the receptors is a woman aged 40-49 years in good health and CMV-seropositive.

The CDR3 loop reads CASSASGPKSYNEQFF. The CDR3 DNA reads as TGTGCCAGTAGTGCGTCAGGGCCGAAGTCCTACAATGAGCAGTTCTTC. The chain links TRBV19 to TRBJ2-1; perhaps TRBD1 as D (5 bases). The CDR3 runs 16 residues. Trimming took 5 bases from V and 1 from J, leaving 15 bases between them. Germline-derived CDR1 and CDR2 are LNHDA and SQIVND (reference sequence).

The rearrangement links TRBV4-3 to TRBJ2-7; TRBD2 matches 10 bases. Trimming removed 4 bases from V and 0 bases from J; junction bases left unmatched: 9. The CDR3 spans 17 residues. CDR1 and CDR2 from the germline V gene are LGHNA and YSLEER. The CDR3 DNA is TGCGCCAGCAGCCCCGGACTAGCGGCCAAGAGCTCCTACGAGCAGTACTTC. It is translated as CASSPGLAAKSSYEQYF.

The chain joins TRBV27 to TRBJ1-4; D gene unclear. Germline V CDR1 and CDR2: MNHEY, SMNVEV (reference sequence). This CDR3 is built from 14 residues. With 2 bases removed from V and 7 bases from J, the gap between germline ends came to 11 bases. In DNA, the CDR3 is TGTGCCAGCAGTTTAGGGCTAGGGAGTGAAAAACTGTTTTTT. Translated, it gives CASSLGLGSEKLFF.

DNA for the CDR3: TGTGCCAGCAGTCGACAGGCCCCCTCTGGAAACACCATATATTTT. Translating it yields CASSRQAPSGNTIYF. This chain links TRBV6-6 with TRBJ1-3; D may be TRBD1 (6 bases). V lost 5 bases to trimming and J lost 0 bases, with 11 bases between them. CDR3 size: 15 residues. Germline V gives CDR1 MNHNY, CDR2 SVGAGI (reference sequence).

CDR3 sequence: CASSGGGFQPQHF. As DNA, the CDR3 is TGTGCCAGCAGTGGTGGGGGCTTTCAGCCCCAGCATTTT. J is TRBJ1-5 and V is TRBV2; a weak D match, TRBD1 (6 bases). The CDR3 has 13 residues. Trimming took off 4 bases at V and 6 bases at J, with 10 bases between the two ends. Germline V CDR1 and CDR2: SNHLY, FYNNEI.

J is TRBJ1-5 and V is TRBV6-6; D might be TRBD1 (6 bases). The length of the CDR3 is 14 residues. Germline V gene data show CDR1 as MNHNY and CDR2 as SVGAGI (reference sequence). V lost 0 bases, J lost 9 bases, and 12 bases lay in between. The CDR3 bases are TGTGCCAGCAGTTACTCGGGGGCGAAAGGGCCCCAGCATTTT. Residues: CASSYSGAKGPQHF.

The V and J genes are TRBV7-9 and TRBJ1-4; 7 bases agree with TRBD1. V dropped 1 base and J dropped 8; count of bases not matched to a gene: 4. Germline CDR1 reads SEHNR; CDR2 reads FQNEAQ (reference sequence). CDR3 length equals 14 residues. CDR3 in amino acids: CASSLGDSREKLFF. The DNA of the CDR3 is TGTGCCAGCAGCTTAGGGGACAGTAGAGAAAAACTGTTTTTT. Full variable domain (remainder filled in from reference TRBV7-9 and TRBJ1-4): DTGVSQNPRHKITKRGQNVTFRCDPISEHNRLYWYRQTLGQGPEFLTYFQNEAQLEKSRLLSDRFSAERPKGSFSTLEIQRTEQGDSAMYLCASSLGDSREKLFFGSGTQLSVL.

The V and J genes are TRBV5-1 and TRBJ2-3; TRBD1 matches at 7 bases. Per germline, CDR1 SGHRS and CDR2 YFSETQ. CDR3 length: 15 residues. Trimming cost V 1 base and J 4 bases; bases outside gene matches: 6. DNA for the CDR3: TGCGCCAGCAGCTTGTGGGGTCAGGGGGCAGATACGCAGTATTTT. Its translation is CASSLWGQGADTQYF.

The CDR3 nucleotides are TGTGCCAGCAGTGAAAGCCAGGGGAGCACAGATACGCAGTATTTT. Translation: CASSESQGSTDTQYF. The rearrangement uses TRBV6-4 and TRBJ2-3; D is perhaps TRBD1 (6 bases). This CDR3 region has 15 residues. V lost 3 bases to trimming and J lost 0 bases, with 10 bases between them. The germline V gene has CDR1 MRHNA and CDR2 SNTAGT.